Listed here are 2 T cell receptor beta chains from one sample, sequenced in a study of CD8+CD57+ T cells in acquired aplastic anemia. Selection for sequencing was limited to patients who had shown CD8+CD57+ cell expansion by flow cytometry. CDR3 and TCR beta VDJ profiling relied on genomic DNA as the template. TCRdb re-called the reads with MiXCR, one entry per CDR3 protein. The sample includes 180,000 or so distinct CDR3 sequences, roughly 48% of them seen just once. The specimen sequenced was sorted CD4+, CD8+, or CD8+CD57+ T cells (not recorded which) from PBMCs. These receptor sequences come from a human donor with aplastic anemia.

Of note for this clonotype: A single base separates this from a much larger clone, so it may be a read error. This chain joins TRBV6-1 and TRBJ2-7; TRBD1 matches 9 bases. V shed 7 bases and J 10 bases; nucleotides not matched to a gene: 14. The CDR3 is made up of 14 amino acids. Per germline, CDR1 MNHNS and CDR2 SASEGT. For the CDR3, the DNA is TGTGCCAGCAAGGGGGACAGGGCCCACGGCGATCAGTACTTC. Residues: CASKGDRAHGDQYF.

Many counts were recorded for this clonotype. This sequence joins TRBV2 and TRBJ2-2; D is unclear. The CDR3 loop spans 13 amino acids. Per the germline V gene, CDR1 is SNHLY and CDR2 is FYNNEI. V was clipped by 6 bases and J by 4 bases, with 9 bases between them. The chain's CDR3 is CASRERFTGELFF. CDR3 sequence (DNA): TGTGCCAGCAGGGAAAGGTTCACCGGGGAGCTGTTTTTT.